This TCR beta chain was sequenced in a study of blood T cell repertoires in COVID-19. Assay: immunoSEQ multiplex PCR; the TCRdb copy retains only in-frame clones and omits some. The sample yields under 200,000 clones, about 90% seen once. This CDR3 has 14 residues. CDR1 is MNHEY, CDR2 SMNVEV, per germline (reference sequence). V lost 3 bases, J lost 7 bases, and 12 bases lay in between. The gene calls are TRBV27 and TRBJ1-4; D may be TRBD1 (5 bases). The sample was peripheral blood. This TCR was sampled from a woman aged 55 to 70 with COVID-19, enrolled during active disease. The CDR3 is CASSFSGYGEKLFF. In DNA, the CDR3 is TGTGCCAGCAGTTTCTCAGGGTACGGTGAAAAACTGTTTTTT.